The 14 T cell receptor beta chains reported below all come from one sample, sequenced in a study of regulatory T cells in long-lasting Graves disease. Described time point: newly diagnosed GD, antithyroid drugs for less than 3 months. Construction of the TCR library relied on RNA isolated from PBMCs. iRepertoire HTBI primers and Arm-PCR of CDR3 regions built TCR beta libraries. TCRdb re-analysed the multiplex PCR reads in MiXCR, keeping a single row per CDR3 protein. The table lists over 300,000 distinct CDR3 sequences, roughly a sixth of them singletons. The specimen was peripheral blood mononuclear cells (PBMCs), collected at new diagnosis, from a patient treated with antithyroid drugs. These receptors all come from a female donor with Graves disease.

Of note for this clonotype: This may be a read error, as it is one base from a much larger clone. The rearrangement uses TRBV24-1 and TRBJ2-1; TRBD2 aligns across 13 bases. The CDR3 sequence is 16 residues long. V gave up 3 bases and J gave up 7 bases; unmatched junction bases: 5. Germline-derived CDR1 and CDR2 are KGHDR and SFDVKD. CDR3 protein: CATSDLRTSGSNEQFF. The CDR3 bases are TGTGCCACCAGTGATCTTCGGACTAGCGGGAGTAATGAGCAGTTCTTC.

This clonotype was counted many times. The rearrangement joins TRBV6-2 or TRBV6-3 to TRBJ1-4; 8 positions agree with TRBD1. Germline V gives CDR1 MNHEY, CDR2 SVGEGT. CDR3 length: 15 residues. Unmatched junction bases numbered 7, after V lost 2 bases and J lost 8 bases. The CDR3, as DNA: TGTGCCAGCAGTTACCCCGGACAGGGTGAAGAAAAACTGTTTTTT. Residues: CASSYPGQGEEKLFF.

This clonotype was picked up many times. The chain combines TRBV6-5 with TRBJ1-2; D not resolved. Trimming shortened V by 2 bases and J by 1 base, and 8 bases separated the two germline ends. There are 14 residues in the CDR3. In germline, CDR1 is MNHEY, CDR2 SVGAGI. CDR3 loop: CASSYEPLNYGYTF. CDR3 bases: TGTGCCAGCAGTTACGAACCGCTTAACTATGGCTACACCTTC.

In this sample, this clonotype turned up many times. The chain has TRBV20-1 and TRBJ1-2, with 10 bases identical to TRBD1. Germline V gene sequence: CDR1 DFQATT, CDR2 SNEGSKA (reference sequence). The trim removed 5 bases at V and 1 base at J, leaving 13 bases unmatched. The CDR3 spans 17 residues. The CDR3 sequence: CSAGTGTGARVNYGYTF. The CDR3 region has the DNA TGCAGTGCTGGGACCGGGACAGGGGCCCGGGTTAACTATGGCTACACCTTC.

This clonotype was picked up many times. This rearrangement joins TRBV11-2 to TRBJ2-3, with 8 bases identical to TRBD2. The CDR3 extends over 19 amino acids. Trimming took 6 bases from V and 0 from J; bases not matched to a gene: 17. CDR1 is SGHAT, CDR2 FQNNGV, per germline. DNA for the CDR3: TGTGCCAGCAGACGAAAAACCATAGCGGGATGGACTAGCACAGATACGCAGTATTTT. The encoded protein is CASRRKTIAGWTSTDTQYF.

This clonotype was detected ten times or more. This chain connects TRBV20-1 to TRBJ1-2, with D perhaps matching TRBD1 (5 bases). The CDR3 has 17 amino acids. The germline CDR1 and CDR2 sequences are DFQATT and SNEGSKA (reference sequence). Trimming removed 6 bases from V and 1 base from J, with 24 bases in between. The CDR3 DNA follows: TGCAGTGCCCTCAAACCACCCTACAGGAATATTAACTATGGCTACACCTTC. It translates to CSALKPPYRNINYGYTF.

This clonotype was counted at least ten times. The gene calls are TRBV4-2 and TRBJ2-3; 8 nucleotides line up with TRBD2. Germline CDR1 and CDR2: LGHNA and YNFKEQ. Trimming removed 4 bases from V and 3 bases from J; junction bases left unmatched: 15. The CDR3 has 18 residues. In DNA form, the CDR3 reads TGTGCCAGCAGCCCGTACTCAACCAGCGGGAGAGGAACAGATACGCAGTATTTT. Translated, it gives CASSPYSTSGRGTDTQYF.

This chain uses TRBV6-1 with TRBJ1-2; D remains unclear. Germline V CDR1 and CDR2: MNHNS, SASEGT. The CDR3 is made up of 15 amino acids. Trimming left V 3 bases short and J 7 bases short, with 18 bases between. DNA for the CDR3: TGTGCCAGCAGTGATCGGAGTCGGGAGGAGCTTGGCTACACCTTC. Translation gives CASSDRSREELGYTF.

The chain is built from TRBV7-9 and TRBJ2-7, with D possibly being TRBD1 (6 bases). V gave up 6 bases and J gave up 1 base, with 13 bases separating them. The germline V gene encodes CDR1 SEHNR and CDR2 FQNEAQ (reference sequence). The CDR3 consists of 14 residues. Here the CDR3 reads CASRPQGWSYEQYF. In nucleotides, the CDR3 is TGTGCCAGCAGACCACAGGGATGGTCCTACGAGCAGTACTTC.

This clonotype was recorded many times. The CDR3 region has the DNA TGTGCCAGTAGTATTGGGACCGGGGTCGGCAATCAGCCCCAGCATTTT. It codes for CASSIGTGVGNQPQHF. The rearrangement joins TRBV19 to TRBJ1-5; D is possibly TRBD1 (5 bases). Between the trimmed V and J ends, which lost 3 bases and 2 bases, there was a span of 14 bases. The CDR3 is 16 residues long. From germline, CDR1 is LNHDA and CDR2 SQIVND (reference sequence).

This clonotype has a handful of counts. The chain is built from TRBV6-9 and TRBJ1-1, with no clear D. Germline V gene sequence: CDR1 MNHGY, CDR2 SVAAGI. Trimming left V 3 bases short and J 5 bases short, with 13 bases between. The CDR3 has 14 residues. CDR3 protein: CASSYADSGTEAFF. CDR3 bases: TGTGCCAGCAGTTACGCAGACTCGGGGACTGAAGCTTTCTTT.

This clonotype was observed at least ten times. The CDR3: CASSGSRTRALGGYGYTF. The CDR3, as DNA: TGTGCCAGCAGCGGGTCTCGGACAAGGGCCCTGGGGGGCTATGGCTACACCTTC. The chain has TRBV9 and TRBJ1-2, with D possibly matching TRBD1 (5 bases). The CDR3 is 18 residues long. Germline CDR1 and CDR2: SGDLS and YYNGEE. The V and J ends lost 3 bases and 4 bases respectively, with 25 bases between them.

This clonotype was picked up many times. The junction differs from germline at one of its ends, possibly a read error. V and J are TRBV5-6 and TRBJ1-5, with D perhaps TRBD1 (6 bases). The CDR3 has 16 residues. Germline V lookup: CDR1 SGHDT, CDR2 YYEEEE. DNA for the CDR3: TGTGCCAGCAGCTTTACGGGACAAACCTACAATCAGTCCCAGCATTTT. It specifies CASSFTGQTYNQSQHF.

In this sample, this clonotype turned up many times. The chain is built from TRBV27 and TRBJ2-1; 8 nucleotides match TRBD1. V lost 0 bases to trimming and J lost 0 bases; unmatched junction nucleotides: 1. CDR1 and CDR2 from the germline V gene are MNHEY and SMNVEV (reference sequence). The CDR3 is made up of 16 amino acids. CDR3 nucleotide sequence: TGTGCCAGCAGTTTATCCCAGGGGGCCTCCTACAATGAGCAGTTCTTC. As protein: CASSLSQGASYNEQFF.